One and the same sample provided the 21 T cell receptor beta chains below, sequenced in a study of human T cells and chemical hapten exposure. Time point in this sample: patch test 1, 2 weeks after DPC sensitization. Regarding treatment: therapeutic diphenylcyclopropenone sensitization with weekly scalp DPC. TCRdb reprocessed the RACE reads via MiXCR and lists one record per CDR3 protein. This sample yields some 190,000 distinct CDR3 sequences, of which around 24% are seen a single time; approximately 6.4% belongs to the top ten. The material sequenced was whole blood, taken in connection with sensitization to the hapten diphenylcyclopropenone (DPC). Receptors originate from a woman aged 50 to 60 with alopecia areata. Some clones in this sample may be carry-over from other donors' samples.

At least ten counts were recorded for this clonotype. V and J are TRBV5-4 and TRBJ2-3; TRBD2 matches 8 bases. The ends lost 5 bases at V and 6 bases at J; junction bases unmatched: 8. The CDR3 extends over 14 amino acids. Per the germline V gene, CDR1 is SGHNT and CDR2 is YYREEE (reference sequence). The CDR3 protein is CASSRPGLGDTQYF. The CDR3 bases are TGTGCCAGCAGTCGCCCGGGACTAGGGGATACGCAGTATTTT.

The rearrangement uses TRBV7-8 and TRBJ1-1, with D hard to call. Germline loops: CDR1 SGHVS, CDR2 FQNEAQ. V lost 1 base to trimming and J lost 1 base, with 13 bases between them. The CDR3 contains 16 residues. CDR3 bases: TGTGCCAGCAGCTTAGAGGGTAAAATACCGAACACTGAAGCTTTCTTT. Protein: CASSLEGKIPNTEAFF.

V usage is TRBV6-1 and J usage is TRBJ2-2, with a weak D call TRBD1 (6 bases). V was clipped by 11 bases and J by 8 bases, with 12 bases between them. Germline assignment: CDR1 MNHNS and CDR2 SASEGT. The CDR3 is made up of 11 amino acids. CDR3 sequence reads: CAAQGYGELFF. The CDR3 DNA follows: TGTGCCGCGCAGGGGTATGGGGAGCTGTTTTTT.

J is TRBJ2-1 and V is TRBV7-8; D may be TRBD1 (5 bases). Trimming stripped 4 bases from V and 0 bases from J, with 13 bases between. Germline CDR1 and CDR2: SGHVS and FQNEAQ. The CDR3 has 16 amino acids. The CDR3 is CASSSGWTSSYNEQFF. Written as DNA, the CDR3 is TGTGCCAGCAGCTCCGGATGGACAAGCTCCTACAATGAGCAGTTCTTC.

This clonotype showed up just a few times. The chain uses TRBV4-2 and TRBJ1-2; 9 bases are shared with TRBD1. This CDR3 contains 16 residues. Germline CDR1 LGHNA, CDR2 YNFKEQ. Trimming at V came to 0 bases and at J to 7 bases, leaving 9 bases not matched to a gene. CDR3 DNA sequence: TGTGCCAGCAGCCAAGATCTTACCGGGACAGGGACTGGCTACACCTTC. Translated: CASSQDLTGTGTGYTF.

The chain uses TRBV28 and TRBJ1-2, with unresolved D. Deletions cut 2 bases from V and 3 bases from J, with 7 bases between. CDR3 length: 13 residues. Germline V CDR1 and CDR2: MDHEN, SYDVKM. The CDR3 DNA reads TGTGCCAGCAGTTTAAGGGTGGACTATGGCTACACCTTC. This gives the protein CASSLRVDYGYTF.

The gene calls are TRBV7-2 and TRBJ2-7; D remains ambiguous. The CDR3 is made up of 13 amino acids. Germline V lookup: CDR1 SGHTA, CDR2 FQGNSA. V was clipped by 7 bases and J by 3 bases, with 13 bases between them. The CDR3 reads CASTRYRNYEQYF. The CDR3 nucleotides are TGTGCCAGCACCAGGTACAGAAACTACGAGCAGTACTTC.

In this sample, this clonotype turned up a few times. The chain joins TRBV29-1 to TRBJ2-3; TRBD1 aligns across 10 bases. Trimming took 4 bases from V and 0 from J; bases not matched to a gene: 4. From germline, CDR1 is SQVTM and CDR2 ANQGSEA. There are 15 residues in the CDR3. The CDR3 DNA is TGCAGCGTTGTGGACAGGGGGACGAGCACAGATACGCAGTATTTT. It encodes CSVVDRGTSTDTQYF.

The chain carries TRBV29-1 and TRBJ2-5, with 15 bases identical to TRBD2. CDR3 length: 15 amino acids. V lost 5 bases, J lost 4 bases, and 5 bases stayed unmatched. The germline V gene has CDR1 SQVTM and CDR2 ANQGSEA. CDR3 region: CSVSGTSGRLETQYF. CDR3 DNA: TGCAGCGTTTCCGGGACTAGCGGGAGGTTAGAGACCCAGTACTTC.

This clonotype was counted only a few times. The gene calls are TRBV2 and TRBJ2-1, with 16 positions matching TRBD2. Germline V gene data show CDR1 as SNHLY and CDR2 as FYNNEI. This CDR3 is built from 16 residues. V was pared by 4 bases and J by 7 bases, with 4 bases of the junction left unmatched. The CDR3 reads CASSAGTSGRGNEQFF. The CDR3 region has the DNA TGTGCCAGCAGTGCGGGGACTAGCGGGAGGGGGAATGAGCAGTTCTTC.

The chain has TRBV7-3 and TRBJ2-3; D unclear. CDR1 SGHTA and CDR2 FQGTGA come from the germline V gene. The CDR3 is 13 amino acids. The germline V and J ends were trimmed by 4 bases and 6 bases, with 11 bases remaining between them. The CDR3 protein is CASSWQLADTQYF. The DNA of the CDR3 is TGTGCCAGCAGCTGGCAACTGGCGGATACGCAGTATTTT.

The table lists this clonotype with a few counts. V and J are TRBV29-1 and TRBJ1-1, with D perhaps matching TRBD1 (6 bases). V was clipped by 6 bases and J by 0 bases, with 11 bases between them. The germline CDR1 and CDR2 sequences are SQVTM and ANQGSEA. CDR3 size: 13 residues. The CDR3 DNA follows: TGCAGCGTCGCCGACAGGTTGAACACTGAAGCTTTCTTT. This translates into CSVADRLNTEAFF.

This clonotype was recorded a few times. The gene calls are TRBV29-1 and TRBJ2-7; 9 bases map to TRBD1. J gave up 4 bases and V 6 bases, and 10 bases lay outside the gene matches. This CDR3 comprises 14 residues. Germline V gene sequence: CDR1 SQVTM, CDR2 ANQGSEA. The CDR3 loop is CSVDTGTGNYEQYF. CDR3 DNA sequence: TGCAGCGTAGATACCGGGACAGGGAATTACGAGCAGTACTTC.

In its sample, this clonotype was seen many times. The V call is TRBV5-1, the J call TRBJ2-1, with 14 nucleotides matching TRBD2. This CDR3 spans 18 amino acids. With V trimmed by 4 bases and J by 0 bases, 6 bases remained unmatched. Germline CDR1 and CDR2: SGHRS and YFSETQ. In nucleotides, the CDR3 is TGCGCCAGCAGCATGGGACTAGCGGGAGCCAGCTCCTACAATGAGCAGTTCTTC. It specifies CASSMGLAGASSYNEQFF.

This clonotype showed up just a few times. The chain joins TRBV19 to TRBJ2-1; 8 bases agree with TRBD2. V dropped 9 bases and J dropped 0; count of bases not matched to a gene: 7. This CDR3 region has 15 residues. The germline V gene has CDR1 LNHDA and CDR2 SQIVND (reference sequence). This CDR3 reads CASRKSGSSYNEQFF. As DNA, the CDR3 is TGTGCCAGCCGGAAAAGCGGGAGCTCCTACAATGAGCAGTTCTTC.

A few counts support this clonotype. The chain has TRBV6-5 and TRBJ1-6; TRBD1 might be the D (6 bases). Deletions cut 2 bases from V and 9 bases from J, with 11 bases between. Per germline, CDR1 MNHEY and CDR2 SVGAGI. The CDR3 consists of 14 residues. CDR3 sequence: CASSYVRGSSPLHF. Written as DNA, the CDR3 is TGTGCCAGCAGTTACGTCAGGGGAAGTTCACCCCTCCACTTT.

This clonotype occurred a few times. The J gene is TRBJ2-1, the V gene TRBV29-1; TRBD1 is a possible D gene (6 bases). There are 14 residues in the CDR3. Trimming took 1 base from V and 4 from J, leaving 11 bases between them. The V gene's germline CDR1 is SQVTM and CDR2 ANQGSEA. CDR3 sequence (DNA): TGCAGCGTTGAAGGGGGGCAAGGTTACAATGAGCAGTTCTTC. Protein: CSVEGGQGYNEQFF.

DNA for the CDR3: TGTGCCAGCTCTCCGGACTCGGGTTCCCAGCCCCAGCATTTT. Its protein is CASSPDSGSQPQHF. The chain is built from TRBV18 and TRBJ1-5; D uncertain. CDR1 and CDR2 (germline): KGHSH, LQKENI. V lost 6 bases and J lost 7, with 16 bases in between. CDR3 length: 14 amino acids. The whole variable domain, filled in from reference TRBV18 and TRBJ1-5, reads NAGVMQNPRHLVRRRGQEARLRCSPMKGHSHVYWYRQLPEEGLKFMVYLQKENIIDESGMPKERFSAEFPKEGPSILRIQQVVRGDSAAYFCASSPDSGSQPQHFGDGTRLSIL.

This clonotype showed up many times. The chain has TRBV20-1 and TRBJ2-1; D possibly uses TRBD1 or TRBD2 (5 bases each). The CDR3 is made up of 13 amino acids. Trimming shortened V by 6 bases and J by 8 bases, and 17 bases separated the two germline ends. CDR1 and CDR2 from the germline V gene are DFQATT and SNEGSKA (reference sequence). In nucleotides, the CDR3 is TGCAGTGCGCTGGGACCCTGGGAGCATGAGCAGTTCTTC. Translated: CSALGPWEHEQFF.

The chain uses TRBV11-2 and TRBJ2-1, with 8 nucleotides matching TRBD2. Losses at the gene ends were 6 bases for V and 0 bases for J; bases not matched to a gene: 4. The CDR3 totals 15 residues. Germline CDR1 and CDR2: SGHAT and FQNNGV. This CDR3 is CASRIAGSSYNEQFF. The CDR3 nucleotides are TGTGCCAGCAGGATAGCGGGGAGCTCCTACAATGAGCAGTTCTTC.

V usage is TRBV11-2 and J usage is TRBJ2-3; 9 nucleotides agree with TRBD1. The CDR3 runs 15 residues. J was trimmed by 5 bases and V by 3 bases; bases with no gene match: 6. From germline, CDR1 is SGHAT and CDR2 FQNNGV. This chain's CDR3 is CASSLWTGVEDTQYF. The CDR3 bases are TGTGCCAGCAGCTTGTGGACAGGGGTGGAAGATACGCAGTATTTT.